One and the same sample provided the 2 T cell receptor beta chains below, sequenced in a study of blood T cell repertoires in COVID-19. Some clones are missing from TCRdb's copy, which holds only in-frame ones; the method was immunoSEQ multiplex PCR. The sample contains 270,000 or so clones, around 87% of which appear only once. The specimen was peripheral blood. Receptors originate from a woman aged 60-70 years with COVID-19, enrolled during active disease.

V and J are TRBV6-5 and TRBJ1-4; D is perhaps TRBD1 (5 bases). Germline V gene data show CDR1 as MNHEY and CDR2 as SVGAGI. V was trimmed by 3 bases and J by 4 bases, leaving 9 bases between them. This CDR3 is built from 14 residues. The chain's CDR3 is CASSYQGSNEKLFF. The CDR3 DNA reads as TGTGCCAGCAGTTATCAGGGAAGTAATGAAAAACTGTTTTTT.

This clone occurred once. In nucleotides, the CDR3 is TGTGCCAGCACCCCCTCTAATGAGCAGTTCTTC. Its protein is CASTPSNEQFF. The chain recombines TRBV7-2 with TRBJ2-1; the D is unclear. The CDR3 is 11 residues long. V lost 7 bases to trimming and J lost 7 bases, with 8 bases between them. Germline V gene data show CDR1 as SGHTA and CDR2 as FQGNSA.